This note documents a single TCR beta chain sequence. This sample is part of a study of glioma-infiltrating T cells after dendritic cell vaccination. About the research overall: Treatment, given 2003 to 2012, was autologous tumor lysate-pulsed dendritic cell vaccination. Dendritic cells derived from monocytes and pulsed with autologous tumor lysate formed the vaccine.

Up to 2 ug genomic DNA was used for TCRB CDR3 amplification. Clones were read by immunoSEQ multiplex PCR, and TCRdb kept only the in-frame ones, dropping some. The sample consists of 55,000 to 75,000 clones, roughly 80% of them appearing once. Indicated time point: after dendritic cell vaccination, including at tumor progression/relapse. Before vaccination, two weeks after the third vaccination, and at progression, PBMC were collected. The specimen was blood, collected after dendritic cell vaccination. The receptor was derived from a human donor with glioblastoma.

CDR3 in amino acids: CASSLGNGNYGYTF. CDR3 DNA: TGCGCCAGCAGCTTGGGCAACGGTAACTATGGCTACACCTTC. V gene TRBV5-1 combines with J gene TRBJ1-2; D gene ambiguous. The CDR3 covers 14 residues. The V gene lost 0 bases and the J gene lost 1 base, with 7 bases spanning the gap. Per the germline V gene, CDR1 is SGHRS and CDR2 is YFSETQ.